The 19 T cell receptor beta chains below all came from one sample that was sequenced in a study of molecular identifiers for immune sequencing clone quantification. A single record per CDR3 protein comes from TCRdb applying MiXCR to the PCR reads. The sample includes about 640,000 distinct CDR3 sequences, just under 20% of them seen just once. Sequenced material: naive CD8+ T cells from blood, with Jurkat cell RNA spiked in. Subset: FACS-sorted CD8+CD4-CCR7+CD45RA+ naive T cells. The source of these receptors is a human donor in good health. Some libraries in this study had Jurkat cell RNA spiked in.

This clonotype occurred many times. This sequence joins TRBV6-5 and TRBJ2-3, with 8 bases that match TRBD1. This CDR3 comprises 15 residues. V shed 5 bases, J shed 5 bases, and the junction held 9 bases outside the gene matches. Germline CDR1 and CDR2: MNHEY and SVGAGI. In DNA form, the CDR3 reads TGTGCCAGCAGTACTGGGGTCAGGGGGCTAGATACGCAGTATTTT. Its translation: CASSTGVRGLDTQYF.

In its sample, this clonotype was seen many times. The chain carries TRBV7-9 and TRBJ1-1, with 7 bases that match TRBD1. V shed 2 bases and J 4 bases; nucleotides not matched to a gene: 7. Germline values: CDR1 SEHNR, CDR2 FQNEAQ (reference sequence). The CDR3 consists of 15 residues. The CDR3 DNA follows: TGTGCCAGCAGCTTAACAGGGGCAAGTGGCACTGAAGCTTTCTTT. It encodes CASSLTGASGTEAFF.

This chain links TRBV6-2 or TRBV6-3 with TRBJ1-5; 11 positions agree with TRBD1. The CDR3 runs 14 residues. The germline CDR1 and CDR2 sequences are MNHEY and SVGEGT. The junction had 5 bases not matched to a gene; V was cut back by 8 bases and J by 5 bases. CDR3 nucleotides: TGTGCCAGCGCGGGGGGACAGGGGGATCAGCCCCAGCATTTT. It yields the protein CASAGGQGDQPQHF.

About this clonotype itself: Relative to the germline gene, one junction end is altered; a read error may explain this. The chain combines TRBV2 with TRBJ1-2; 12 nucleotides match TRBD1. The CDR3 has 15 residues. The germline CDR1 and CDR2 sequences are SNHLY and FYNNEI. The CDR3 DNA sequence: TGTGCCAGCAGGGGACAGGGGGCTCTCGGCTATGGCTACGCCTTC. Encoded protein: CASRGQGALGYGYAF. The full variable domain, rest sourced from reference TRBV2 and TRBJ1-2, is EPEVTQTPSHQVTQMGQEVILRCVPISNHLYFYWYRQILGQKVEFLVSFYNNEISEKSEIFDDQFSVERPDGSNFTLKIRSTKLEDSAMYFCASRGQGALGYGYAFGSGTRLTVV.

With regard to this clonotype: A much larger clone is a single base away; this may be a read error. A read error is likely, as this CDR3 ends without the conserved phenylalanine or tryptophan. The chain uses TRBV20-1 and TRBJ1-5; D perhaps matches TRBD1 (6 bases). This CDR3 region has 14 residues. V dropped 0 bases and J dropped 5 bases, with 11 bases sitting between them. Germline V gene lookup returns CDR1 DFQATT and CDR2 SNEGSKA (reference sequence). The CDR3 coding sequence is TGCAGTGCTAGAGATCCGGGGGGCGATCAGCCCCAGCATTAT. Its protein is CSARDPGGDQPQHY.

This clonotype was counted many times. The rearrangement links TRBV2 to TRBJ2-7; D not resolved. From germline, CDR1 is SNHLY and CDR2 FYNNEI. The CDR3 loop spans 13 amino acids. V shed 6 bases and J shed 2 bases, with 11 bases lying between them. CDR3 sequence reads: CASSGSIAYEQYF. Here the CDR3 DNA reads TGTGCCAGCAGCGGTAGTATTGCCTACGAGCAGTACTTC.

This clonotype was observed many times. V is TRBV7-2 and J is TRBJ2-3; no clear D. V lost 4 bases, J lost 2 bases, and 10 bases lay in between. The CDR3 contains 14 residues. Germline V gives CDR1 SGHTA, CDR2 FQGNSA. The CDR3 DNA is TGTGCCAGCAGCTCCGAAAGGTTCACAGATACGCAGTATTTT. This translates into CASSSERFTDTQYF.

This clonotype was seen more than once but under ten times. V is TRBV6-5 and J is TRBJ1-2, with a weak D call TRBD1 (6 bases). Germline V gives CDR1 MNHEY, CDR2 SVGAGI. This CDR3 region has 15 residues. Trimming shortened V by 8 bases and J by 4 bases, and 20 bases separated the two germline ends. CDR3 amino acids: CASQPRQAPSYGYTF. The CDR3, as DNA: TGTGCCAGCCAACCTCGACAGGCCCCATCCTATGGCTACACCTTC.

In this sample, this clonotype turned up once. One base away lies a much larger clone, so this may be a sequencing read error. The CDR3 sequence is CASTRRDRGNAGELFF. The CDR3 region has the DNA TGTGCCAGCACCCGAAGGGACAGGGGGAACGCCGGGGAGCTGTTTTTT. The rearrangement uses TRBV3-1 and TRBJ2-2; TRBD1 aligns across 11 bases. This CDR3 is built from 16 residues. Germline V lookup: CDR1 LGHDT, CDR2 YNNKEL (reference sequence).

This clonotype was counted at least ten times. The chain carries TRBV7-9 and TRBJ2-3, with TRBD2 identical over 9 bases. This CDR3 contains 16 residues. V lost 5 bases to trimming and J lost 5 bases; unmatched junction nucleotides: 11. In germline, CDR1 is SEHNR, CDR2 FQNEAQ (reference sequence). The CDR3 region is CASSPPGLAGKDTQYF. The CDR3 bases are TGTGCCAGCAGCCCCCCGGGGCTAGCGGGGAAAGATACGCAGTATTTT.

The genes are TRBV6-1 and TRBJ2-7; 10 nucleotides align to TRBD1. Trimming removed 6 bases from V and 7 bases from J; junction bases left unmatched: 12. Germline assignment: CDR1 MNHNS and CDR2 SASEGT. The CDR3 is 15 amino acids. CDR3 sequence reads: CASRSFGTGDGEQYF. In DNA form, the CDR3 reads TGTGCCAGCAGATCATTCGGGACAGGGGACGGGGAGCAGTACTTC.

The chain joins TRBV3-1 to TRBJ2-7; D gene uncertain. Trimming cost V 4 bases and J 6 bases, with 22 bases left between them. Germline CDR1 reads LGHDT; CDR2 reads YNNKEL (reference sequence). The CDR3 has 16 residues. CDR3 protein: CASSPRSTRPPSEQYF. The CDR3 DNA follows: TGTGCCAGCAGCCCCCGTTCGACGAGGCCACCGTCCGAGCAGTACTTC.

This chain connects TRBV4-2 to TRBJ2-7; tentatively, D is TRBD1 (5 bases). Between the trimmed V and J ends, which lost 4 bases and 0 bases, there was a span of 13 bases. CDR1 is LGHNA, CDR2 YNFKEQ, per germline. The CDR3 sequence is 15 residues long. This CDR3 is CASSPQSTGSYEQYF. The CDR3 region has the DNA TGTGCCAGCAGCCCCCAAAGCACAGGCTCCTACGAGCAGTACTTC.

In its sample, this clonotype was seen many times. The rearrangement joins TRBV28 to TRBJ2-3; TRBD2 matches at 8 bases. Germline-derived CDR1 and CDR2 are MDHEN and SYDVKM. V was pared by 6 bases and J by 0 bases, with 11 bases of the junction left unmatched. CDR3 length equals 17 residues. CDR3 residues: CASSLGLAVPSTDTQYF. The CDR3 DNA is TGTGCCAGCAGCTTAGGACTAGCCGTCCCTAGCACAGATACGCAGTATTTT.

This clonotype was counted only a few times. The V gene is TRBV5-1, the J gene TRBJ2-1, with 7 positions matching TRBD1. Germline assignment: CDR1 SGHRS and CDR2 YFSETQ. CDR3 length: 14 amino acids. J gave up 3 bases and V 6 bases, and 6 bases lay outside the gene matches. In nucleotides, the CDR3 is TGCGCCAGCACCTCCGGGACAGTCTACAATGAGCAGTTCTTC. Translated: CASTSGTVYNEQFF.

Details on this clonotype: A read error may explain this, as a much larger clone is one base away. The chain is built from TRBV27 and TRBJ1-1; D is possibly TRBD1 (5 bases). Trimming removed 5 bases at V and 1 base at J, with 14 bases between. This CDR3 has 15 amino acids. The V gene's germline CDR1 is MNHEY and CDR2 SMNVEV (reference sequence). In DNA, the CDR3 is TGTGCCAGCAGTGGGGGGGAGTCCCAGAACACTGAAGCTTTCTTT. Protein product: CASSGGESQNTEAFF.

The chain couples TRBV27 to TRBJ2-7; D not resolved. The length of the CDR3 is 13 residues. CDR1 is MNHEY and CDR2 is SMNVEV in the germline V gene (reference sequence). Trimming took 3 bases from V and 4 from J, leaving 10 bases between them. Written as DNA, the CDR3 is TGTGCCAGCAGTTTCAATAAGGGTTACGAGCAGTACTTC. Its translation is CASSFNKGYEQYF.

This clonotype has at least ten counts. The chain uses TRBV6-6 and TRBJ2-1; no definite D call. This CDR3 is built from 13 residues. Germline CDR1 is MNHNY and CDR2 is SVGAGI (reference sequence). Trimming cost V 0 bases and J 7 bases, with 7 bases left between them. The CDR3 sequence is CASSYSNGNEQFF. The CDR3 DNA reads as TGTGCCAGCAGTTACTCAAACGGGAATGAGCAGTTCTTC.

This clonotype was counted ten times or more. The chain joins TRBV2 to TRBJ2-5; 11 bases match TRBD2. J gave up 1 base and V 7 bases, and 2 bases lay outside the gene matches. CDR3 length: 14 residues. Germline lookup yields CDR1 SNHLY and CDR2 FYNNEI. CDR3 in amino acids: CASTSGGTQETQYF. The CDR3 DNA reads TGTGCCAGCACTAGCGGGGGGACCCAAGAGACCCAGTACTTC.